This TCR beta chain stems from a study of T cell clonality in common variable immunodeficiency. The sample holds many counts of this clone. The read is 3 residues too short to cover the CDR3 end, so that end is filled in from the germline J gene. The CDR3 contains 15 residues. The germline gives CDR1 SNHLY, CDR2 FYNNEI. V was trimmed by 4 bases and J by 1 base, leaving 13 bases between them. Here immunoSEQ multiplex PCR was the method, and the copy in TCRdb shows in-frame clones only, minus some. The record shows under 35,000 clones for this sample, with no singletons present. The chain carries TRBV2 and TRBJ1-2; D is perhaps TRBD1 (6 bases). Material: peripheral blood mononuclear cells. This TCR came from a person between 18 and 75 years old in good health. The chain's CDR3 is CASSGGTSHNYGYTF. The part of the CDR3 DNA that was read is TGTGCCAGCAGTGGGGGGACAAGTCATAACTATGGC. The full variable domain, completed using reference TRBV2 and TRBJ1-2, is EPEVTQTPSHQVTQMGQEVILRCVPISNHLYFYWYRQILGQKVEFLVSFYNNEISEKSEIFDDQFSVERPDGSNFTLKIRSTKLEDSAMYFCASSGGTSHNYGYTFGSGTRLTVV.